The next 21 T cell receptor beta chains were all read from a single sample in a study of chemoradiotherapy in HPV16-positive cancers (dated by TCRdb to between 2021 and 2024). Libraries came from the immunoSEQ multiplex PCR assay. As stored in TCRdb, this immuneACCESS dataset retains in-frame rearrangements with V and J assigned. A fraction of the clones does not appear; measured against another copy, unresolved V genes explain less than half of the discrepancy, and the remainder lacks a known reason. For this sample the table gives tens of thousands of clones, of which approximately 86% were detected only once. Together, the top ten hold approximately 5% of the sample. The material sequenced was blood, taken from a patient who underwent chemoradiotherapy. All receptors derive from a human donor with HPV-associated anogenital cancer.

The CDR3 DNA follows: TGTGCCAGCAGCCTGGACCCATTTGGCTATGGCTACACCTTC. Protein sequence: CASSLDPFGYGYTF. The chain couples TRBV7-2 to TRBJ1-2, with D unclear. CDR1 and CDR2 from the germline V gene are SGHTA and FQGNSA. The CDR3 loop spans 14 amino acids. V was pared by 5 bases and J by 4 bases, with 14 bases between.

The V call is TRBV5-1, the J call TRBJ2-5; D gene ambiguous. The CDR3 loop spans 11 amino acids. CDR1 SGHRS and CDR2 YFSETQ come from the germline V gene. Trimming removed 2 bases from V and 5 bases from J, with 4 bases in between. CDR3 in DNA: TGCGCCAGCAGCTTTAAGGAGACCCAGTACTTC. Residues: CASSFKETQYF.

This clone has just one count. The gene calls are TRBV29-1 and TRBJ2-7; D is possibly TRBD1 (5 bases). CDR3 length: 14 residues. V was cut by 0 bases and J by 4 bases, with 13 bases left in between. Germline CDR1 SQVTM, CDR2 ANQGSEA. DNA for the CDR3: TGCAGCGTTGAAGATCCCAGGGTAGGTTACGAGCAGTACTTC. Amino acid sequence: CSVEDPRVGYEQYF.

The chain links TRBV19 to TRBJ2-7; possibly TRBD1 or TRBD2 for D (7 bases each). CDR1 and CDR2 (germline): LNHDA, SQIVND (reference sequence). This CDR3 has 13 amino acids. V was pared by 5 bases and J by 5 bases, with 13 bases between. CDR3 sequence: CASSVQGGHEQYF. The CDR3 DNA reads as TGTGCCAGTAGTGTTCAGGGGGGGCACGAGCAGTACTTC.

This chain uses TRBV6-7 with TRBJ2-1; 10 bases are shared with TRBD2. TRBV6-7 is annotated as an ORF whose role is uncertain. After removal of 0 bases from V and 4 bases from J, the junction contained 12 bases not matched to a gene. CDR3 length equals 19 residues. The CDR3 DNA follows: TGTGCCAGCAGTTACTCCACTAGCGGGAACCCCGTCATGTACAATGAGCAGTTCTTC. Its translation: CASSYSTSGNPVMYNEQFF.

This clone was detected only a few times. The CDR3 here is CASRLGGAEGEKLFF. The CDR3 DNA sequence: TGTGCCAGCAGGCTTGGTGGGGCGGAAGGGGAAAAACTGTTTTTT. This chain links TRBV2 with TRBJ1-4; tentative D call: TRBD1 (5 bases). The CDR3 contains 15 residues. Trimming shortened V by 6 bases and J by 8 bases, and 19 bases separated the two germline ends. Looked up from germline, CDR1 is SNHLY and CDR2 is FYNNEI.

The chain has TRBV9 and TRBJ1-3; D is uncertain. Germline V lookup: CDR1 SGDLS, CDR2 YYNGEE. Trimming shortened V by 2 bases and J by 0 bases, and 12 bases separated the two germline ends. The CDR3 is 16 amino acids. The CDR3 reads CASSVHDTTSGNTIYF. In DNA, the CDR3 is TGTGCCAGCAGCGTTCACGACACCACCTCTGGAAACACCATATATTTT.

This chain uses TRBV2 with TRBJ2-2, with a tentative D call TRBD1 (5 bases). CDR1 SNHLY and CDR2 FYNNEI come from the germline V gene. The CDR3 extends over 14 amino acids. V shed 4 bases and J shed 3 bases, with 9 bases lying between them. CDR3 sequence: CASSVGRDTGELFF. CDR3 nucleotides: TGTGCCAGCAGTGTGGGCAGGGACACCGGGGAGCTGTTTTTT.

This sequence joins TRBV6-5 and TRBJ1-2; 8 bases are a match to TRBD1. Germline CDR1 reads MNHEY; CDR2 reads SVGAGI. The V and J ends lost 5 bases and 5 bases, in that order; junction bases with no gene match: 10. The CDR3 runs 15 residues. The CDR3 reads CASSLTDGTGYGYTF. The CDR3 region has the DNA TGTGCCAGCAGTCTAACGGACGGGACAGGTTATGGCTACACCTTC.

This sequence joins TRBV14 and TRBJ2-5; the D gene could be TRBD1 or TRBD2 (6 bases each). This CDR3 is 14 amino acids long. Germline V gene sequence: CDR1 SGHDN, CDR2 FVKESK. V was pared by 5 bases and J by 1 base, with 11 bases between. This chain's CDR3 is CASSFGGGQETQYF. The CDR3 nucleotides read TGTGCCAGCAGCTTCGGGGGCGGCCAAGAGACCCAGTACTTC.

This chain connects TRBV7-2 to TRBJ1-5, with D hard to call. The V gene lost 1 base and the J gene lost 2 bases, with 12 bases spanning the gap. There are 16 residues in the CDR3. Germline-derived CDR1 and CDR2 are SGHTA and FQGNSA. CDR3 nucleotide sequence: TGTGCCAGCAGCTTAGAGGCCCGGGGAGGCAATCAGCCCCAGCATTTT. It yields the protein CASSLEARGGNQPQHF.

This sequence joins TRBV7-2 and TRBJ2-7; tentatively, D is TRBD2 (7 bases). Germline V gene sequence: CDR1 SGHTA, CDR2 FQGNSA. This CDR3 contains 12 residues. Trimming took off 2 bases at V and 6 bases at J, with 8 bases between the two ends. CDR3 protein: CASSLRGAEQYF. The CDR3 region has the DNA TGTGCCAGCAGCTTACGGGGGGCCGAGCAGTACTTC.

This clone was seen once. The chain combines TRBV20-1 with TRBJ1-2; D is undetermined. The V end was cut by 6 bases, the J end by 13 bases, with 9 bases between. Germline CDR1 and CDR2: DFQATT and SNEGSKA (reference sequence). The CDR3 has 8 residues. In nucleotides, the CDR3 is TGCAGTGCAGCCCGGGGCACCTTC. It codes for CSAARGTF.

The V and J genes are TRBV11-3 and TRBJ2-2; 9 nucleotides line up with TRBD1. The junction had 0 bases not matched to a gene; V was cut back by 3 bases and J by 1 base. Germline V gene sequence: CDR1 SGHNT, CDR2 YENEEA. The CDR3 length is 15 residues. The CDR3 DNA is TGTGCCAGCAGCTTGGGACAGGGGAACACCGGGGAGCTGTTTTTT. This translates into CASSLGQGNTGELFF.

This rearrangement joins TRBV7-2 to TRBJ2-7; D gene unclear. This CDR3 region has 15 residues. The germline V gene encodes CDR1 SGHTA and CDR2 FQGNSA. With 4 bases removed from V and 6 bases from J, the gap between germline ends came to 19 bases. The chain's CDR3 is CASSSRAFASIEQYF. The CDR3 bases are TGTGCCAGCAGCTCCCGGGCCTTCGCGTCCATCGAGCAGTACTTC.

This clone has just one count. V is TRBV5-6 and J is TRBJ2-7; 7 positions agree with TRBD2. The germline CDR1 and CDR2 sequences are SGHDT and YYEEEE. This CDR3 region has 17 residues. Trimming at V came to 0 bases and at J to 0 bases, leaving 9 bases not matched to a gene. The CDR3 reads CASSLVASGLPSYEQYF. The CDR3 DNA reads TGTGCCAGCAGCTTGGTGGCTAGCGGACTCCCCTCCTACGAGCAGTACTTC.

CDR3 DNA sequence: TGTGCCAGCAGTTACGGGACGGCGGGCAATGAAAAACTGTTTTTT. Translating gives CASSYGTAGNEKLFF. The chain couples TRBV6-5 to TRBJ1-4; tentatively, D is TRBD1 (5 bases). The CDR3 contains 15 residues. Germline V gene data show CDR1 as MNHEY and CDR2 as SVGAGI. Trimming took off 2 bases at V and 5 bases at J, with 12 bases between the two ends.

This sequence joins TRBV27 and TRBJ2-6; D remains ambiguous. V was trimmed by 4 bases and J by 1 base, leaving 17 bases between them. Germline lookup yields CDR1 MNHEY and CDR2 SMNVEV (reference sequence). The CDR3 sequence is 18 residues long. CDR3 in DNA: TGTGCCAGCAGTTCCCCCATCCTTCGTGGGTCTGGGGCCAACGTCCTGACTTTC. It is translated as CASSSPILRGSGANVLTF.

The chain uses TRBV7-3 and TRBJ1-5; D is unclear. Germline CDR1 SGHTA, CDR2 FQGTGA. The CDR3 is 14 residues long. Trimming stripped 5 bases from V and 5 bases from J, with 13 bases between. CDR3 in DNA: TGTGCCAGCAGCCGCCGGGATACATATCAGCCCCAGCATTTT. Residues: CASSRRDTYQPQHF.

This clone was observed a few times. The chain uses TRBV6-5 and TRBJ1-5, with D possibly being TRBD1 (6 bases). Trimming took 11 bases from V and 4 from J, leaving 15 bases between them. CDR3 length: 13 residues. CDR1 is MNHEY, CDR2 SVGAGI, per germline. CDR3 sequence: CAASQGRNQPQHF. DNA for the CDR3: TGTGCCGCTTCCCAGGGGCGAAATCAGCCCCAGCATTTT.

This chain links TRBV4-3 with TRBJ1-2; D not certain. Germline loops: CDR1 LGHNA, CDR2 YSLEER. The CDR3 has 16 amino acids. The V gene lost 0 bases and the J gene lost 0 bases, with 11 bases spanning the gap. The CDR3: CASSQDPGRANYGYTF. The CDR3 nucleotides read TGCGCCAGCAGCCAAGATCCCGGCAGAGCTAACTATGGCTACACCTTC.